One sample yielded the 14 T cell receptor beta chains listed below, sequenced in a study of blood T cell repertoires in COVID-19. Libraries were prepared by immunoSEQ multiplex PCR; TCRdb keeps only in-frame clonotypes and omits some of them. Here the sample spans roughly 100,000 clones, around 76% being singletons. The sequenced sample consisted of peripheral blood. Every receptor here comes from a man aged 80 or over with acute or convalescent COVID-19.

The chain carries TRBV27 and TRBJ1-2; no clear D. Germline V CDR1 and CDR2: MNHEY, SMNVEV (reference sequence). Deletions cut 0 bases from V and 2 bases from J, with 10 bases between. This CDR3 comprises 15 residues. The CDR3, as DNA: TGTGCCAGCAGTTTATCCCCCGCGCCCAACTATGGCTACACCTTC. Residues: CASSLSPAPNYGYTF.

The chain is built from TRBV5-1 and TRBJ2-3; tentatively, D is TRBD1 (5 bases). Per germline, CDR1 SGHRS and CDR2 YFSETQ. The CDR3 extends over 14 amino acids. Deletions cut 0 bases from V and 5 bases from J, with 10 bases between. The CDR3 bases are TGCGCCAGCAGCTTGGGGGCAGGGATAGATACGCAGTATTTT. It encodes CASSLGAGIDTQYF.

This chain links TRBV6-5 with TRBJ2-7; the D gene is possibly TRBD1 (5 bases). Germline-derived CDR1 and CDR2 are MNHEY and SVGAGI. The V gene lost 7 bases and the J gene lost 4 bases, with 11 bases spanning the gap. CDR3 length: 12 amino acids. The CDR3 sequence: CASTPDSYEQYF. The CDR3 coding sequence is TGTGCCAGCACACCCGACAGTTACGAGCAGTACTTC.

The gene calls are TRBV19 and TRBJ2-7; 7 nucleotides line up with TRBD1. With V trimmed by 4 bases and J by 5 bases, 8 bases remained unmatched. Germline loops: CDR1 LNHDA, CDR2 SQIVND (reference sequence). The CDR3 length is 14 residues. The DNA of the CDR3 is TGTGCCAGTAGTACGGACCGACAGGGAAACGAGCAGTACTTC. Translation: CASSTDRQGNEQYF.

V usage is TRBV3-1 (or the pseudogene TRBV3-2) and J usage is TRBJ2-3, with a weak D call TRBD2 (5 bases). Per germline, CDR1 LGHDT and CDR2 YNNKEL (reference sequence). Between the trimmed V and J ends, which lost 0 bases and 10 bases, there was a span of 8 bases. The CDR3 spans 12 residues. CDR3 in amino acids: CASSQETRAQYF. The DNA for the CDR3 is TGTGCCAGCAGCCAAGAAACTAGGGCGCAGTATTTT.

The chain has TRBV19 and TRBJ1-1, with 9 bases that match TRBD1. This CDR3 is 14 amino acids long. Germline assignment: CDR1 LNHDA and CDR2 SQIVND (reference sequence). After removal of 8 bases from V and 5 bases from J, the junction contained 9 bases not matched to a gene. The CDR3 coding sequence is TGTGCCAGTGAGGCTACAGGGGGCAGGACTGAAGCTTTCTTT. Protein: CASEATGGRTEAFF.

V and J are TRBV7-2 and TRBJ2-1, with 7 bases aligning to TRBD2. CDR1 SGHTA and CDR2 FQGNSA come from the germline V gene. The CDR3 covers 14 residues. Trimming at V came to 2 bases and at J to 6 bases, leaving 4 bases not matched to a gene. In DNA, the CDR3 is TGTGCCAGCAGCTTACCGACTAGCATCAATGAGCAGTTCTTC. Translation gives CASSLPTSINEQFF.

By sample share, this clone is medium-sized. V and J are TRBV6-1 and TRBJ1-5; tentative D call: TRBD1 (5 bases). Germline-derived CDR1 and CDR2 are MNHNS and SASEGT. The CDR3 spans 15 residues. Trimming took 1 base from V and 6 from J, leaving 13 bases between them. The CDR3 spells CASSEGRSGGQPQHF. The CDR3 DNA reads as TGTGCCAGCAGTGAAGGTCGCTCGGGGGGTCAGCCCCAGCATTTT.

This clone was picked up a small number of times. The chain recombines TRBV5-1 with TRBJ2-7; TRBD1 agrees at 10 bases. The CDR3 loop spans 15 amino acids. The germline CDR1 and CDR2 sequences are SGHRS and YFSETQ. The ends lost 6 bases at V and 0 bases at J; junction bases unmatched: 6. CDR3 loop: CASNPGQGNSYEQYF. The CDR3, as DNA: TGCGCCAGCAACCCGGGACAGGGGAACTCCTACGAGCAGTACTTC.

The chain links TRBV10-2 to TRBJ1-2, with 7 bases that match TRBD1. The CDR3 contains 13 residues. The germline gives CDR1 WSHSY, CDR2 SAAADI. V shed 6 bases and J 8 bases; nucleotides not matched to a gene: 9. The CDR3 loop reads CASRGSGDRGYTF. CDR3 bases: TGCGCCAGCAGGGGTTCCGGGGACAGAGGCTACACCTTC.

This clone was detected only once. This chain uses TRBV7-2 with TRBJ2-3, with TRBD2 as a possible D gene (6 bases). This CDR3 has 15 amino acids. Germline V CDR1 and CDR2: SGHTA, FQGNSA. Trimming stripped 8 bases from V and 4 bases from J, with 19 bases between. CDR3 amino acids: CASSRGGERPDTQYF. CDR3 nucleotides: TGTGCCAGCTCACGGGGCGGGGAAAGGCCAGATACGCAGTATTTT.

This clone was observed a few times. This chain joins TRBV4-1 and TRBJ2-3, with D unresolved. The CDR3 has 12 amino acids. CDR1 is MGHRA, CDR2 YSYEKL, per germline. Trimming left V 3 bases short and J 2 bases short, with 3 bases between. The CDR3 loop reads CASSHHTDTQYF. In DNA form, the CDR3 reads TGCGCCAGCAGCCACCACACAGATACGCAGTATTTT.

The chain has TRBV27 and TRBJ2-7, with 8 bases aligning to TRBD1. V lost 5 bases and J lost 6; bases outside the gene matches: 12. The CDR3 extends over 15 amino acids. In germline, CDR1 is MNHEY, CDR2 SMNVEV (reference sequence). The CDR3 is CASSAPHKTGAEQYF. The CDR3 coding sequence is TGTGCCAGCAGTGCCCCTCACAAGACAGGGGCCGAGCAGTACTTC.

The V and J genes are TRBV13 and TRBJ2-5; 10 nucleotides match TRBD2. With 1 base clipped from V and 4 bases from J, the junction kept 3 bases outside the gene matches. The CDR3 sequence is 15 residues long. Looked up from germline, CDR1 is PRHDT and CDR2 is FYEKMQ (reference sequence). CDR3: CASSLALAGVETQYF. Here the CDR3 DNA reads TGTGCCAGCAGCTTAGCTCTAGCGGGAGTAGAGACCCAGTACTTC.